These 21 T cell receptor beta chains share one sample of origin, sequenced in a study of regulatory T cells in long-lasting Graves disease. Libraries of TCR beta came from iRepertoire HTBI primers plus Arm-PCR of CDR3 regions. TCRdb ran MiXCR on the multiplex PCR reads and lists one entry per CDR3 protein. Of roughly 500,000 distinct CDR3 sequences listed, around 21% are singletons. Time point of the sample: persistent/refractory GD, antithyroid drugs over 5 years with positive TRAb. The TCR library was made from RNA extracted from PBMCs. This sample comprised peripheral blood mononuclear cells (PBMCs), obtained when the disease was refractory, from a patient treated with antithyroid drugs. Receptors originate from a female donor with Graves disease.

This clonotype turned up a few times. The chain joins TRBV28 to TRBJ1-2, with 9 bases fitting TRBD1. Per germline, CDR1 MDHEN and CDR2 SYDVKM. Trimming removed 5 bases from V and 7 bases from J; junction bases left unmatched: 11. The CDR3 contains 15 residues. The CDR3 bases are TGTGCCAGCAGTCCTCCGGACAGGGGAAAGGGTGGCTACACCTTC. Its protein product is CASSPPDRGKGGYTF.

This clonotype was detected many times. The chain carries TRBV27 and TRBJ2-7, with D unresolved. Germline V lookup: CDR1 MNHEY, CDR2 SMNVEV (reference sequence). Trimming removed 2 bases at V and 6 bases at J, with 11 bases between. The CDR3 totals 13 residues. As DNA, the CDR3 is TGTGCCAGCAGTTTAACGGCAGATATCGAGCAGTACTTC. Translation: CASSLTADIEQYF.

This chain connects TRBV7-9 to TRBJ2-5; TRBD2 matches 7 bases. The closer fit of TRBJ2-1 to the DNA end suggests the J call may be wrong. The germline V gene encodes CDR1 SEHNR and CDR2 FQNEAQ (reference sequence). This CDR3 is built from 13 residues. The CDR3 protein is CASSLPGGDEQFF. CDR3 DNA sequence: TGTGCCAGCAGCCTCCCGGGGGGAGATGAGCAGTTCTTC.

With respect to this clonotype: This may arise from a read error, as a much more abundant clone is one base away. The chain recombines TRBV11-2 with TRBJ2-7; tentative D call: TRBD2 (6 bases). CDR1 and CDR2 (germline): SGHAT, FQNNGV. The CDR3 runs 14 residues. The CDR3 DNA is TGTGCCAGCAGCTTCATAAGCGGGCTCTACGGGCAGTACTTC. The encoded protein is CASSFISGLYGQYF. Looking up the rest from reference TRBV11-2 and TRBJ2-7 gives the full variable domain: EAGVAQSPRYKIIEKRQSVAFWCNPISGHATLYWYQQILGQGPKLLIQFQNNGVVDDSQLPKDRFSAERLKGVDSTLKIQPAKLEDSAVYLCASSFISGLYGQYFGPGTRLTVT.

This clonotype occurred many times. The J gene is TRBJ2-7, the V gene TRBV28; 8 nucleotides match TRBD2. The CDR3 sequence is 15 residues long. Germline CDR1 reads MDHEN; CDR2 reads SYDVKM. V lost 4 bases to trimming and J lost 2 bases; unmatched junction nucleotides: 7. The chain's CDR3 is CASSSFAGGAYEQYF. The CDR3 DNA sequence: TGTGCCAGCAGTTCCTTTGCGGGAGGTGCCTACGAGCAGTACTTC.

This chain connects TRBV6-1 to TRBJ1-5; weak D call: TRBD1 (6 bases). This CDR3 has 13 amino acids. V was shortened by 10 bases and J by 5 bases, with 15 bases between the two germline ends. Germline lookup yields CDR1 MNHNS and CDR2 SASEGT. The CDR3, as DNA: TGTGCCACCAGACAGGATCCGCATCAGCCCCAGCATTTT. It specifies CATRQDPHQPQHF.

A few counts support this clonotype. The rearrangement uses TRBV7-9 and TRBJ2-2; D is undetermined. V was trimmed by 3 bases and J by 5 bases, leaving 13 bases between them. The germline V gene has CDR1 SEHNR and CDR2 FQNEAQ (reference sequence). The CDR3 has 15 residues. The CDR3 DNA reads TGTGCCAGCAGCTTCCCCCGGACGGGTACCGGGGAGCTGTTTTTT. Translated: CASSFPRTGTGELFF.

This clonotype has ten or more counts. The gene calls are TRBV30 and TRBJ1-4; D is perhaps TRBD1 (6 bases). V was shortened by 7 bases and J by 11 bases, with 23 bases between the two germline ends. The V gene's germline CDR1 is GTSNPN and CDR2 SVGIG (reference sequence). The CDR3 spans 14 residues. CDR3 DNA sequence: TGTGCCTCCGGGGCTGAGAGAAGAAGGGGGAAACTGTTTTTT. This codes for CASGAERRRGKLFF.

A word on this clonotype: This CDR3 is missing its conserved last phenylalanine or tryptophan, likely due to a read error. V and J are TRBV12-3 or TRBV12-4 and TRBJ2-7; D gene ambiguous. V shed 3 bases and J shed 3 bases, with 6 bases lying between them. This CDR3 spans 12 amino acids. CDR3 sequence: CASSLIIYEQYL. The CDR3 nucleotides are TGTGCCAGCAGTTTGATAATCTACGAGCAGTACCTC.

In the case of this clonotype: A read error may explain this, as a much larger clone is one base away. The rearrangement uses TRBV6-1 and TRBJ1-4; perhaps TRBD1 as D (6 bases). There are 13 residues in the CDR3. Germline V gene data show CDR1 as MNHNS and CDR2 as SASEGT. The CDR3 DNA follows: TGTGCCAGCAGTAAACGGGGGCAGGAAAGACTGTTTTTT. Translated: CASSKRGQERLFF.

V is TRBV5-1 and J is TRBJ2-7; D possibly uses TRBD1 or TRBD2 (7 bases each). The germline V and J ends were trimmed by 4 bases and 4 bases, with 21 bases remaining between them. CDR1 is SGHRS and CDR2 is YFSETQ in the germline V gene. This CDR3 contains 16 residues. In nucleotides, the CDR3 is TGCGCCAGCAGCAGGACGAGACAGGGAGGGGGTTACGAGCAGTACTTC. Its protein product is CASSRTRQGGGYEQYF.

The CDR3 here is CASSLLGITGELFF. CDR3 nucleotides: TGTGCCAGCAGCTTGTTAGGGATCACCGGGGAGCTGTTTTTT. This chain links TRBV7-3 with TRBJ2-2, with D hard to call. Germline V lookup: CDR1 SGHTA, CDR2 FQGTGA. Trimming cost V 3 bases and J 4 bases, with 9 bases left between them. This CDR3 comprises 14 residues. Full variable domain (remainder filled in from reference TRBV7-3 and TRBJ2-2): GAGVSQTPSNKVTEKGKYVELRCDPISGHTALYWYRQSLGQGPEFLIYFQGTGAADDSGLPNDRFFAVRPEGSVSTLKIQRTERGDSAVYLCASSLLGITGELFFGEGSRLTVL.

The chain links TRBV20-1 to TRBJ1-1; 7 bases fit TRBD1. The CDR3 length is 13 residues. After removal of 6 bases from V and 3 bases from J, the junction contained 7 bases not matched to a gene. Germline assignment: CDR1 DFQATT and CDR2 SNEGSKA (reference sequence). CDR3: CSARRGGDTEAFF. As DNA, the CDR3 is TGCAGTGCCCGCAGGGGGGGGGACACTGAAGCTTTCTTT.

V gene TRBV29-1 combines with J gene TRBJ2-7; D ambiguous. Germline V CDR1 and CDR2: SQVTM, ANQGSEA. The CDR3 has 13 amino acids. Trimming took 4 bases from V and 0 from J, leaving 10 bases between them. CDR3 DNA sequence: TGCAGCGTTGCCATGGTCGGCTCCTACGAGCAGTACTTC. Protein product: CSVAMVGSYEQYF.

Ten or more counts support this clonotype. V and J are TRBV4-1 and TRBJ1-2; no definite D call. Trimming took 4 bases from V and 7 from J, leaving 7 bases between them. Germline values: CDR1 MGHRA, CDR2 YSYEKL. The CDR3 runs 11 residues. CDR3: CASSLHGGYTF. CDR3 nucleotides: TGCGCCAGCAGCCTACATGGTGGCTACACCTTC.

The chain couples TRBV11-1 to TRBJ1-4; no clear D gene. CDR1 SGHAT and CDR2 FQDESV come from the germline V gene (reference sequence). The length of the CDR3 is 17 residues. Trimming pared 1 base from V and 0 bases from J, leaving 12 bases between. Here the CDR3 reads CASSLDRYRATNEKLFF. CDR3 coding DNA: TGTGCCAGCAGCTTAGATCGTTACAGAGCAACTAATGAAAAACTGTTTTTT.

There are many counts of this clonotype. For the CDR3, the DNA is TGTGCCAGCAGTTTAACCGGGAAGGGTTACTATGGCTACACCTTC. Translated: CASSLTGKGYYGYTF. J is TRBJ1-2 and V is TRBV27; D is unclear. CDR3 length: 15 amino acids. V was cut by 2 bases and J by 3 bases, with 13 bases left in between. Germline V gene data show CDR1 as MNHEY and CDR2 as SMNVEV (reference sequence).

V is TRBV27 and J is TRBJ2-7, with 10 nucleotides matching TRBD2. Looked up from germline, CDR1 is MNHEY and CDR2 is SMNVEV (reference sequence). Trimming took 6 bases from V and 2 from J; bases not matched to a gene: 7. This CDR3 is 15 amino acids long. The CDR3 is CASRLAGVGPYEQYF. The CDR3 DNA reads TGTGCCAGCAGGCTAGCGGGAGTGGGCCCCTACGAGCAGTACTTC.

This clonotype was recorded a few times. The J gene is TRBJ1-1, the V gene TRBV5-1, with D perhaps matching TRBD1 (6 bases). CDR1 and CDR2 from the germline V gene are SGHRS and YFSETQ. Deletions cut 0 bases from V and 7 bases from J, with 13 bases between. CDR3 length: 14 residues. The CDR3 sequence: CASSLENREREAFF. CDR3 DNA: TGCGCCAGCAGCTTGGAAAACAGGGAGCGTGAAGCTTTCTTT.

Here the CDR3 DNA reads TGTGCCTGGAGTCTCCAACAGGGGAAGAACTTACCCCTCCACTTT. Translated: CAWSLQQGKNLPLHF. The chain links TRBV30 to TRBJ1-6; 7 bases align to TRBD1. After removal of 2 bases from V and 12 bases from J, the junction contained 13 bases not matched to a gene. Germline loops: CDR1 GTSNPN, CDR2 SVGIG (reference sequence). The CDR3 spans 15 residues.

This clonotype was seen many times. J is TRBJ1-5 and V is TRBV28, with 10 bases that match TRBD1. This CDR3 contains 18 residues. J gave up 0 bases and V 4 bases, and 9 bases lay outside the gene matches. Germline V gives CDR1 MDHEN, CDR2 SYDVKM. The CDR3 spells CASSSLGQGGYSNQPQHF. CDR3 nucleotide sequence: TGTGCCAGCAGTTCCCTCGGACAGGGGGGATATAGCAATCAGCCCCAGCATTTT.